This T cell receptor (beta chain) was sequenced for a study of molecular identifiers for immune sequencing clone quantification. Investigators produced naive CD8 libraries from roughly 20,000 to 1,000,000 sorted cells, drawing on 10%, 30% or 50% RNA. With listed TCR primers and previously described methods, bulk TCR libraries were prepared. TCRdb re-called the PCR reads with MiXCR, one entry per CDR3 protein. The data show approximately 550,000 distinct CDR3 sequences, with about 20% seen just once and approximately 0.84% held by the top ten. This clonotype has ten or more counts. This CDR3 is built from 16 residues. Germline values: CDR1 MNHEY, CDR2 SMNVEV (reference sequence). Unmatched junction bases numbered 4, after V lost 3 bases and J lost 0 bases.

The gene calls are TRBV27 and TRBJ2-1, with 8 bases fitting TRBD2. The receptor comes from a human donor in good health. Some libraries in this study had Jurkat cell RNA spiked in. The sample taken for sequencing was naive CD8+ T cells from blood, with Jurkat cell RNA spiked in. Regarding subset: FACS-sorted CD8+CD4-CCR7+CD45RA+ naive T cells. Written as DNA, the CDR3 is TGTGCCAGCAGTTTGTCGAGCGGGAGCTCCTACAATGAGCAGTTCTTC. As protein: CASSLSSGSSYNEQFF.